This T cell receptor (beta chain) comes out of a study of cytomegalovirus exposure and HLA in healthy donors. Whole-study results and caveats: There were a few CMV-associated chains whose specificity for CMV antigens was confirmed in vitro. Some segments of the V type, notably TRBV6-2 and TRBV6-3, were excluded as indistinguishable. One variant, a missense change in DCLRE1C, was linked in a later analysis to TCR beta V- and J-gene trimming.

A note on this clone: Its antigen is unknown.

It was with 60 Vbeta and 13 Jbeta primers that the PCR ran. Original handling: Roughly 80 million unique TCR beta chains, 9 million to 11 million shared, were counted in a later analysis. Some clones are missing from TCRdb's copy, which holds only in-frame ones; the method was immunoSEQ multiplex PCR. The V and J calls and clone size come from that table; D and trimming were worked out from the DNA. This table holds tens of thousands of clones, roughly 78% found once. This CDR3 has 12 amino acids. Trimming took off 6 bases at V and 8 bases at J, with 10 bases between the two ends. The germline gives CDR1 WSHSY, CDR2 SAAADI.

Material: PBMCs. The sequence came from a man in his late teens or twenties in good health and CMV-seronegative. V is TRBV10-2 and J is TRBJ1-4; weak D call: TRBD1 (5 bases). CDR3 nucleotide sequence: TGCGCCAGCAGAGAGACAGAAGAAAAACTGTTTTTT. This translates into CASRETEEKLFF.